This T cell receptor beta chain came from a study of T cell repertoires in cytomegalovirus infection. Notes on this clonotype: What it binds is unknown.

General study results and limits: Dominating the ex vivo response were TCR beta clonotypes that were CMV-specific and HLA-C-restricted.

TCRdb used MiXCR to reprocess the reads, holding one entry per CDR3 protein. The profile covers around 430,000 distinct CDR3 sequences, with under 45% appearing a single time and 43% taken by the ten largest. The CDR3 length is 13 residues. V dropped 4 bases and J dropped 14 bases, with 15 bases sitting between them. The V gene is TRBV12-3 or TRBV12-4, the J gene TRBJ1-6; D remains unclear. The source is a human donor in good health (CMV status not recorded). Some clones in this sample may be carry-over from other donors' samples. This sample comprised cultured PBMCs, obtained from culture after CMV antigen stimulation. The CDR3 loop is CASSSGEISSLHF. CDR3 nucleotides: TGTGCCAGCAGTTCAGGCGAGATCTCATCCCTCCACTTT.